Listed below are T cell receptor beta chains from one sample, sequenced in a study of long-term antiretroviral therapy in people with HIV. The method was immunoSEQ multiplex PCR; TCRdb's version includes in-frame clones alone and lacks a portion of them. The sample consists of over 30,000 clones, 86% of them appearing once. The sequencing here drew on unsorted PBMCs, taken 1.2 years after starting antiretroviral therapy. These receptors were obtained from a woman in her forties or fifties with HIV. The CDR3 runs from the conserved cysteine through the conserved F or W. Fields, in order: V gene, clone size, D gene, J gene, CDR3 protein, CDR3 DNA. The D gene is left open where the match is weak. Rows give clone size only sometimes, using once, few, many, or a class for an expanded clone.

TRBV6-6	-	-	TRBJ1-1	CASSSGTVKNTEAFF	TGTGCCAGCAGTTCCGGGACCGTGAAGAACACTGAAGCTTTCTTT
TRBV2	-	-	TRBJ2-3	CASSREETSDTQYF	TGTGCCAGCAGTAGGGAGGAGACCTCAGATACGCAGTATTTT
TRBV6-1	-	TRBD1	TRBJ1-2	CASSEERRGHGYTF	TGTGCCAGCAGTGAAGAGCGCAGGGGGCATGGCTACACCTTC
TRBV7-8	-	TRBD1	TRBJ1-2	CASSLTGTGGNYGYTF	TGTGCCAGCAGCTTGACCGGGACAGGGGGTAACTATGGCTACACCTTC
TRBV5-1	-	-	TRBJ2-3	CASSLGGQGDTQYF	TGCGCCAGCAGCTTGGGGGGGCAGGGAGATACGCAGTATTTT
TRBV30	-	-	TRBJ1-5	CAWRAQGNQPQHF	TGTGCCTGGAGGGCTCAGGGAAATCAGCCCCAGCATTTT
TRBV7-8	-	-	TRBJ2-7	CASSLVLGVSYEQYF	TGTGCCAGCAGCTTAGTTTTGGGGGTAAGCTACGAGCAGTACTTC
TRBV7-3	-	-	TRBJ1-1	CASSLEGGRAEAFF	TGTGCCAGCAGCTTAGAGGGGGGGAGGGCTGAAGCTTTCTTT
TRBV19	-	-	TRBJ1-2	CASSPGKYGGGYTF	TGTGCCAGTAGTCCAGGGAAGTATGGTGGTGGCTACACCTTC
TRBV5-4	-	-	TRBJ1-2	CASSLQDGPYGYTF	TGTGCCAGCAGCTTACAGGACGGCCCCTATGGCTACACCTTC
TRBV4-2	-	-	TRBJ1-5	CASSQGGGVSNQPQHF	TGTGCCAGCAGCCAAGGGGGTGGAGTTAGCAATCAGCCCCAGCATTTT
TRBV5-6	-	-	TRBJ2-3	CASSPEGIGTQYF	TGTGCCAGCAGCCCGGAGGGGATTGGTACGCAGTATTTT
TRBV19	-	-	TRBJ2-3	CASSPDPLRALTDTQYF	TGTGCCAGTAGTCCCGACCCCCTCAGGGCATTGACAGATACGCAGTATTTT
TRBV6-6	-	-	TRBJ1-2	CASSLDPNYGYTF	TGTGCCAGCAGTCTGGATCCTAACTATGGCTACACCTTC
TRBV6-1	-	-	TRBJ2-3	CASSEASPSTDTQYF	TGTGCCAGCAGTGAAGCCTCCCCTAGCACAGATACGCAGTATTTT
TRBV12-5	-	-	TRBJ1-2	CASGLSGSAGGYTF	TGTGCTAGTGGTTTGTCGGGCAGTGCGGGAGGCTACACCTTC
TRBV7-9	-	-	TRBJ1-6	CASSDGQYNSPLHF	TGTGCCAGCAGCGATGGACAGTATAATTCACCCCTCCACTTT
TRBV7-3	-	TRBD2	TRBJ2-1	CASSFSQAGEQFF	TGTGCCAGCAGCTTCTCCCAAGCGGGGGAGCAGTTCTTC
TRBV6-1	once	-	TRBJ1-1	CASSEVGGNTEAFF	TGTGCCAGCAGTGAAGTGGGAGGGAACACTGAAGCTTTCTTT
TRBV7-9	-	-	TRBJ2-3	CASARGHSTDTQYF	TGTGCCTCCGCAAGGGGCCATAGCACAGATACGCAGTATTTT
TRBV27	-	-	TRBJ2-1	CASSLSRGVSYNEQFF	TGTGCCAGCAGTTTATCCCGCGGGGTCTCCTACAATGAGCAGTTCTTC
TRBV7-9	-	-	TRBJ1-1	CASSLADFTEAFF	TGTGCCAGCAGCTTAGCGGATTTCACTGAAGCTTTCTTT
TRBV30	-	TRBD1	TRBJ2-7	CAWAGQDYEQYF	TGTGCCTGGGCGGGACAGGATTACGAGCAGTACTTC
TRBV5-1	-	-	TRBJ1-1	CASRVSLLTTEAFF	TGCGCCAGCAGAGTGTCCCTCCTTACCACTGAAGCTTTCTTT
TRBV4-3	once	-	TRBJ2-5	CASSQVAHRPTQYF	TGCGCCAGCAGCCAAGTGGCCCATCGCCCCACCCAGTACTTC
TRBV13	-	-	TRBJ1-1	CASSFWGGTEAFF	TGTGCCAGCAGCTTCTGGGGGGGGACTGAAGCTTTCTTT
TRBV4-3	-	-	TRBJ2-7	CASSQVQGGYEQYF	TGCGCCAGCAGCCAAGTCCAGGGGGGCTACGAGCAGTACTTC
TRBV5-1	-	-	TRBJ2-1	CASSPRPAINNEQFF	TGCGCCAGCAGCCCCCGCCCTGCTATAAACAATGAGCAGTTCTTC
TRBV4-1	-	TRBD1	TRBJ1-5	CASSQSTGTGNQPQHF	TGCGCCAGCAGCCAAAGTACCGGGACAGGGAATCAGCCCCAGCATTTT
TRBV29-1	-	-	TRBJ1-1	CSAKGGEGTEAFF	TGCAGCGCCAAAGGAGGGGAGGGGACTGAAGCTTTCTTT
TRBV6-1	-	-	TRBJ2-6	CASSESGTGANVLTF	TGTGCCAGCAGTGAATCCGGCACTGGGGCCAACGTCCTGACTTTC
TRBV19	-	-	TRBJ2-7	CASSIGGGPYEQYF	TGTGCCAGTAGTATTGGTGGGGGCCCCTACGAGCAGTACTTC
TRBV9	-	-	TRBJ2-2	CACTKQGRNTGELFF	TGTGCCTGCACCAAGCAGGGGAGGAACACCGGGGAGCTGTTTTTT
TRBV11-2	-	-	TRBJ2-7	CASSPFGPSYEQYF	TGTGCCAGCAGCCCCTTCGGCCCTTCCTACGAGCAGTACTTC
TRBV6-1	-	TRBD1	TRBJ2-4	CASSDRDRVAKNIQYF	TGTGCCAGCAGTGACCGGGACAGGGTAGCCAAAAACATTCAGTACTTC
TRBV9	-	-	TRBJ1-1	CASSVDAGARSTEAFF	TGTGCCAGCAGCGTAGATGCGGGGGCAAGGTCTACTGAAGCTTTCTTT
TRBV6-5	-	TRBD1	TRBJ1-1	CASSRQGEAFF	TGTGCCAGCAGTCGACAGGGTGAAGCTTTCTTT
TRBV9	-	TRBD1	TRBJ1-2	CASSAGQGFDGYTF	TGTGCCAGCAGCGCCGGACAGGGCTTCGATGGCTACACCTTC
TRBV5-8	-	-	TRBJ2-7	CASSPTQGKYEQYF	TGTGCCAGCAGCCCAACACAGGGAAAGTACGAGCAGTACTTC
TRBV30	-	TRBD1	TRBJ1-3	CAWTSGGSGNTIYF	TGTGCCTGGACTTCAGGGGGCTCTGGAAACACCATATATTTT
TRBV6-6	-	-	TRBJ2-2	CASIVGQKGTGELFF	TGTGCCAGCATTGTCGGGCAAAAAGGCACCGGGGAGCTGTTTTTT
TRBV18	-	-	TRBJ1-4	CASSPMGSATNEKLFF	TGTGCCAGCTCACCGATGGGATCTGCAACTAATGAAAAACTGTTTTTT
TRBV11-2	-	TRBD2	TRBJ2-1	CASSPSTSGNEQFF	TGTGCCAGCAGTCCATCGACTAGCGGCAATGAGCAGTTCTTC
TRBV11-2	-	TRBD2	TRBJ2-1	CASSLLGGSYNEQFF	TGTGCCAGCAGCTTATTGGGGGGGTCCTACAATGAGCAGTTCTTC
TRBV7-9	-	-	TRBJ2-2	CASRARLDTGELFF	TGTGCCAGCAGAGCAAGACTCGACACCGGGGAGCTGTTTTTT
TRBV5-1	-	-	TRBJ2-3	CASSWGGGDTQYF	TGCGCCAGCAGCTGGGGGGGCGGCGATACGCAGTATTTT
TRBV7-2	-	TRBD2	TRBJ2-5	CASSLLPAGGPGTETQYF	TGTGCCAGCAGCTTACTTCCGGCGGGGGGGCCTGGGACAGAGACCCAGTACTTC
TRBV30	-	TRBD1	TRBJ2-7	CALRTGTYEQYF	TGTGCCTTAAGGACAGGAACCTACGAGCAGTACTTC
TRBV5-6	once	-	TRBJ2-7	CASSLGESYEQYF	TGTGCCAGCAGCTTGGGAGAGTCCTACGAGCAGTACTTC
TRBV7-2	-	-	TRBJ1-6	CASSLAGQYNSPLHF	TGTGCCAGCAGCTTAGCCGGACAGTATAATTCACCCCTCCACTTT
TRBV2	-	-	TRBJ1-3	CASSETGRNTIYF	TGTGCCAGCAGTGAAACAGGGAGAAACACCATATATTTT
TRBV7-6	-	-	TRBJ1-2	CASSLGTANSNYGYTF	TGTGCCAGCAGCTTAGGGACAGCCAACTCTAACTATGGCTACACCTTC
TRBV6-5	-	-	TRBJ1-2	CASSRPGNHGYTF	TGTGCCAGCAGTCGCCCAGGGAATCATGGCTACACCTTC
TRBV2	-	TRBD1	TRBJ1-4	CASSAEQGPNEKLFF	TGTGCCAGCAGTGCGGAACAGGGGCCTAATGAAAAACTGTTTTTT
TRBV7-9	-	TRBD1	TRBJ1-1	CASSLDGRGVRVSVTEAFF	TGTGCCAGCAGCTTAGACGGCAGGGGGGTTAGGGTATCGGTCACTGAAGCTTTCTTT
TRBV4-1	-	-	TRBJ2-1	CASSQLTGYNEQFF	TGCGCCAGCAGCCAATTGACAGGTTACAATGAGCAGTTCTTC
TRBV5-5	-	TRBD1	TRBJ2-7	CASSRQGSYEQYF	TGTGCCAGCAGTCGACAGGGTTCCTACGAGCAGTACTTC
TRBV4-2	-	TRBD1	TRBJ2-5	CASMWGQARGETQYF	TGTGCCAGCATGTGGGGACAGGCTAGGGGAGAGACCCAGTACTTC